This T cell receptor beta chain was profiled in a study of Graves' ophthalmopathy and Graves' hyperthyroidism. The wider study: There was a collection of peripheral blood at initial diagnosis, before any treatment.

The CDR3 extends over 13 amino acids. Trimming removed 10 bases from V and 7 bases from J, with 17 bases in between. CDR1 is LNHDA and CDR2 is SQIVND in the germline V gene (reference sequence). Concerning this clonotype: The antigen is unknown.

Amplified TCR beta CDR3 regions were obtained using RNA transcripts as template. The first-round RT-PCR employed HTBI primers together with the Qiagen OneStep RT-PCR kit. A multiplex PCR was then performed as the second round. TCRdb analysed the multiplex PCR reads with MiXCR anew, one entry per CDR3 protein. The data show approximately 700,000 distinct CDR3 sequences, with about two fifths seen just once and more than 2.5% held by the top ten. Study conclusions and caveats: The blood repertoire also included most expanded thyroid clonotypes above 0.001 frequency. Sensitivity of approximately 70% and specificity of 72.22% were achieved by the model that predicted ophthalmopathy progression.

The PBMCs used were ones drawn from 10 ml of fresh peripheral blood. The V gene is TRBV19, the J gene TRBJ1-5; D gene ambiguous. Sequenced: peripheral blood. The receptor's source is an adult man with Graves' ophthalmopathy. In DNA form, the CDR3 reads TGTGCCACTGGCGGGCGCTCAGGACAGCCCCAGCATTTT. This codes for CATGGRSGQPQHF.